The 8 T cell receptor beta chains listed next were all sequenced from one sample in a study of T cell responses to AZD1222 COVID-19 vaccine. TCRdb's copy holds only in-frame clones and misses some; the assay was immunoSEQ multiplex PCR. The data hold about 100,000 clones, with 85% to 95% observed a single time. This specimen was peripheral blood, taken on day 0 of AZD1222 vaccination. These TCRs come from an adult in good health.

The chain links TRBV6-4 to TRBJ2-3; D gene uncertain. V was trimmed by 2 bases and J by 2 bases, leaving 5 bases between them. Germline assignment: CDR1 MRHNA and CDR2 SNTAGT. The CDR3 length is 13 residues. This CDR3 reads CASSDGVTDTQYF. CDR3 DNA: TGTGCCAGCAGTGACGGGGTCACAGATACGCAGTATTTT.

The rearrangement links TRBV18 to TRBJ1-3; TRBD1 agrees at 8 bases. This CDR3 has 16 residues. Germline trimming cut 5 bases from V and 0 bases from J; bases unmatched to any gene: 6. Germline assignment: CDR1 KGHSH and CDR2 LQKENI. This chain's CDR3 is CASSADRVDSGNTIYF. For the CDR3, the DNA is TGTGCCAGCTCAGCGGACAGGGTTGACTCTGGAAACACCATATATTTT.

The chain joins TRBV27 to TRBJ1-2; TRBD1 aligns across 8 bases. The CDR3 contains 14 residues. CDR1 MNHEY and CDR2 SMNVEV come from the germline V gene (reference sequence). After removal of 4 bases from V and 2 bases from J, the junction contained 3 bases not matched to a gene. CDR3 nucleotides: TGTGCCAGCAGTTCCGGGACAGGCAACTATGGCTACACCTTC. As protein: CASSSGTGNYGYTF.

This clone has a single count. V gene TRBV10-1 combines with J gene TRBJ2-2; unclear D gene. CDR3 length equals 13 residues. V lost 10 bases, J lost 4 bases, and 13 bases lay in between. Germline V gene data show CDR1 as WNHNN and CDR2 as SYGVQD (reference sequence). The CDR3 bases are TGCGCCACCGAAGATCGTACCACCGGGGAGCTGTTTTTT. Its translation: CATEDRTTGELFF.

The chain has TRBV7-8 and TRBJ1-1, with D hard to call. The CDR3 runs 14 residues. Trimming pared 5 bases from V and 0 bases from J, leaving 10 bases between. Germline V lookup: CDR1 SGHVS, CDR2 FQNEAQ. The CDR3 loop is CASSPSGMNTEAFF. In nucleotides, the CDR3 is TGTGCCAGCAGCCCATCCGGGATGAACACTGAAGCTTTCTTT.

This clone was seen only once. The chain links TRBV27 to TRBJ1-2; the D gene is possibly TRBD1 (5 bases). V lost 3 bases and J lost 1, with 18 bases in between. Germline assignment: CDR1 MNHEY and CDR2 SMNVEV (reference sequence). The CDR3 loop spans 17 amino acids. The CDR3 loop reads CASSFRNQGGSNYGYTF. CDR3 nucleotides: TGTGCCAGCAGTTTCCGAAACCAGGGAGGAAGTAACTATGGCTACACCTTC.

The V gene is TRBV7-8, the J gene TRBJ2-7; D may be TRBD2 (6 bases). Germline V lookup: CDR1 SGHVS, CDR2 FQNEAQ. The CDR3 is made up of 13 amino acids. Trimming left V 3 bases short and J 0 bases short, with 6 bases between. In DNA, the CDR3 is TGTGCCAGCAGCTTTAGCGGCTCCTACGAGCAGTACTTC. Its protein product is CASSFSGSYEQYF.

The V gene is TRBV5-4, the J gene TRBJ2-2; 8 nucleotides agree with TRBD2. Trimming took 0 bases from V and 8 from J; bases not matched to a gene: 9. CDR3 size: 16 residues. Germline V gene data show CDR1 as SGHNT and CDR2 as YYREEE (reference sequence). CDR3 DNA sequence: TGTGCCAGCAGCTTGGCCGGGGCGGGAGGATCGGGGGAGCTGTTTTTT. Encoded protein: CASSLAGAGGSGELFF.